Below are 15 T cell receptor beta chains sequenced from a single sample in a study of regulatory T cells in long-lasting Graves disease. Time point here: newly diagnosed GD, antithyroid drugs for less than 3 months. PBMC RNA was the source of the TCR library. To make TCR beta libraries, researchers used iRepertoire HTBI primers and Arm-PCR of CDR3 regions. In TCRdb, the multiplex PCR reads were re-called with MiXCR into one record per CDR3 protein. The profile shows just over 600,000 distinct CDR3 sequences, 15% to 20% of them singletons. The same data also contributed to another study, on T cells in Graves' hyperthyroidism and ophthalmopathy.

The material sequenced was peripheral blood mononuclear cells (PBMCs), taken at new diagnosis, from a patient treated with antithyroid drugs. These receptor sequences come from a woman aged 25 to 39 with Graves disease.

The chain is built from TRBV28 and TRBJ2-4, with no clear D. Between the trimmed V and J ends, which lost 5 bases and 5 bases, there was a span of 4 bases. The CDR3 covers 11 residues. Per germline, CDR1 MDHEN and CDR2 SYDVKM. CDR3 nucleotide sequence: TGTGCCAGCAGTATCCAAAACATTCAGTACTTC. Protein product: CASSIQNIQYF.

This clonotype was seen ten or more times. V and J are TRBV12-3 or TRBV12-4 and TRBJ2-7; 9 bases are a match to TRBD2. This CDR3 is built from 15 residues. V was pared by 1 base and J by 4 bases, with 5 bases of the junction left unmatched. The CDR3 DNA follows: TGTGCCAGCAGTTTAGGGGGACTAGCTAGGTACGAGCAGTACTTC. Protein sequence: CASSLGGLARYEQYF.

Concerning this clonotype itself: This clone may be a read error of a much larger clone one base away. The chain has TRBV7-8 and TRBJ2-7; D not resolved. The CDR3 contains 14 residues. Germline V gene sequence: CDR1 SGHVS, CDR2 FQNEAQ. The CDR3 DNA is TGCGCCAGCAGCCAGGAAGGCCAAAATTACGAGCGGTACTTC. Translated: CASSQEGQNYERYF.

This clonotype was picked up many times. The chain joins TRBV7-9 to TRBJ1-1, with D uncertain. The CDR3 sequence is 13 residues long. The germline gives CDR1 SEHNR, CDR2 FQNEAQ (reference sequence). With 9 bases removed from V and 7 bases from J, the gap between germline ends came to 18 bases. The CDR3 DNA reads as TGTGCCAGTTCTTTCAAGGACTGGGATGAAGCTTTCTTT. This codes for CASSFKDWDEAFF.

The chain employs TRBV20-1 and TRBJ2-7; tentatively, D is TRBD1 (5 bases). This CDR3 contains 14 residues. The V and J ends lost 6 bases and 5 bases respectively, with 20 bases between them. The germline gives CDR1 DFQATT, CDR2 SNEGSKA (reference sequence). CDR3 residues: CSAVPPRVSNEQYF. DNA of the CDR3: TGCAGTGCCGTACCCCCCAGGGTTAGCAACGAGCAGTACTTC.

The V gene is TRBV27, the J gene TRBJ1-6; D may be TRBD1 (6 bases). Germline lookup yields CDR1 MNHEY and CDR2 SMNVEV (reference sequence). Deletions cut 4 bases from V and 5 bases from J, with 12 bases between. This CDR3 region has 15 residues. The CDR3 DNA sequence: TGTGCCAGCAGTTATACCGGGACACATAATTCACCCCTCCACTTT. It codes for CASSYTGTHNSPLHF.

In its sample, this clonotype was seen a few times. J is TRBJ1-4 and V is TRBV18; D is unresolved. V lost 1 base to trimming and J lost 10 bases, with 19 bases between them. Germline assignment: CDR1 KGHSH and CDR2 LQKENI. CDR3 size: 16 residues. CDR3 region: CASSPRMAGTVAKLFF. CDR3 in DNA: TGTGCCAGCTCACCACGAATGGCGGGAACAGTTGCAAAACTGTTTTTT. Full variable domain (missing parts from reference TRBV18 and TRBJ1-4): NAGVMQNPRHLVRRRGQEARLRCSPMKGHSHVYWYRQLPEEGLKFMVYLQKENIIDESGMPKERFSAEFPKEGPSILRIQQVVRGDSAAYFCASSPRMAGTVAKLFFGSGTQLSVL.

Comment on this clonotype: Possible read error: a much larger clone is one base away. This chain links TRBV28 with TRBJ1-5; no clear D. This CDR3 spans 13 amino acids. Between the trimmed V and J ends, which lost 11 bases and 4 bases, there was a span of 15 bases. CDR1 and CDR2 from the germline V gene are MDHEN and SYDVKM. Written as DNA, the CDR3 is TGTGCCGGCGAGAACCTCGATAATCAGCCCCAGCATTTT. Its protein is CAGENLDNQPQHF.

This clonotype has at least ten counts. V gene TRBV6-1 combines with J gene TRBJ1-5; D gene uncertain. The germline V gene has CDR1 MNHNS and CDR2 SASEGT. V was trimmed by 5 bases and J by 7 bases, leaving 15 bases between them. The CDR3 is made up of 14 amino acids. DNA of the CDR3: TGTGCCAGCAGTACTCGTCTCTCAGGACAGCCCCAGCATTTT. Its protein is CASSTRLSGQPQHF.

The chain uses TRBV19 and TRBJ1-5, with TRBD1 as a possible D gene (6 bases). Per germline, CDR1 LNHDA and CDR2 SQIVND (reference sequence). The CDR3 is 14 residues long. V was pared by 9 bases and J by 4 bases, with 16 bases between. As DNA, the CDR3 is TGTGCCAGCAGATATCAGGGGACTAATCAGCCCCAGCATTTT. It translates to CASRYQGTNQPQHF.

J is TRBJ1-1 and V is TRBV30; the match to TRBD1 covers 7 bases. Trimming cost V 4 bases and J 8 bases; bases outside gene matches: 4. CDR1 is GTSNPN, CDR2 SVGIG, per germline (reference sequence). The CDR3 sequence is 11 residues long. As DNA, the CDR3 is TGTGCCTGGAATCGACAGGGAGAAGCTTTCTTT. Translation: CAWNRQGEAFF.

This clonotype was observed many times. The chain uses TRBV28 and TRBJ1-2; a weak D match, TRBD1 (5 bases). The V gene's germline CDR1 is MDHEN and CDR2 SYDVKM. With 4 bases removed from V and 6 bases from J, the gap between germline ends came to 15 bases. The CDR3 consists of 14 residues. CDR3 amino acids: CASSYGDVLDGYTF. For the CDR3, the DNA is TGTGCCAGCAGTTATGGGGACGTCTTGGATGGCTACACCTTC.

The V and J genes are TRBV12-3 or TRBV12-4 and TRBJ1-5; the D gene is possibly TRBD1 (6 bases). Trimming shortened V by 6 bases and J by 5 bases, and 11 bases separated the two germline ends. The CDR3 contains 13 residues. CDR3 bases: TGTGCCAGCAGGAGGGGGTCCGATCAGCCCCAGCATTTT. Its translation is CASRRGSDQPQHF.

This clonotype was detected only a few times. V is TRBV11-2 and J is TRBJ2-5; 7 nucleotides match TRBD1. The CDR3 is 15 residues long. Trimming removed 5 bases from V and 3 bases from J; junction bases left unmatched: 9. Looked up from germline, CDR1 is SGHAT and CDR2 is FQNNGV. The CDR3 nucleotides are TGTGCCAGCAGCCGTACCGGGACAGACAAAGAGACCCAGTACTTC. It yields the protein CASSRTGTDKETQYF.

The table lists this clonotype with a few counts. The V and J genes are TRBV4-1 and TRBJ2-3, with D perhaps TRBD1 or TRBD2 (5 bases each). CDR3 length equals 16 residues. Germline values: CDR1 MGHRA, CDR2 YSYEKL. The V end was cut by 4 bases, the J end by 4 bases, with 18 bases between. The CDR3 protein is CASSLEISGTADTQYF. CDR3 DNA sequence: TGCGCCAGCAGCCTGGAGATCTCCGGGACGGCAGATACGCAGTATTTT.